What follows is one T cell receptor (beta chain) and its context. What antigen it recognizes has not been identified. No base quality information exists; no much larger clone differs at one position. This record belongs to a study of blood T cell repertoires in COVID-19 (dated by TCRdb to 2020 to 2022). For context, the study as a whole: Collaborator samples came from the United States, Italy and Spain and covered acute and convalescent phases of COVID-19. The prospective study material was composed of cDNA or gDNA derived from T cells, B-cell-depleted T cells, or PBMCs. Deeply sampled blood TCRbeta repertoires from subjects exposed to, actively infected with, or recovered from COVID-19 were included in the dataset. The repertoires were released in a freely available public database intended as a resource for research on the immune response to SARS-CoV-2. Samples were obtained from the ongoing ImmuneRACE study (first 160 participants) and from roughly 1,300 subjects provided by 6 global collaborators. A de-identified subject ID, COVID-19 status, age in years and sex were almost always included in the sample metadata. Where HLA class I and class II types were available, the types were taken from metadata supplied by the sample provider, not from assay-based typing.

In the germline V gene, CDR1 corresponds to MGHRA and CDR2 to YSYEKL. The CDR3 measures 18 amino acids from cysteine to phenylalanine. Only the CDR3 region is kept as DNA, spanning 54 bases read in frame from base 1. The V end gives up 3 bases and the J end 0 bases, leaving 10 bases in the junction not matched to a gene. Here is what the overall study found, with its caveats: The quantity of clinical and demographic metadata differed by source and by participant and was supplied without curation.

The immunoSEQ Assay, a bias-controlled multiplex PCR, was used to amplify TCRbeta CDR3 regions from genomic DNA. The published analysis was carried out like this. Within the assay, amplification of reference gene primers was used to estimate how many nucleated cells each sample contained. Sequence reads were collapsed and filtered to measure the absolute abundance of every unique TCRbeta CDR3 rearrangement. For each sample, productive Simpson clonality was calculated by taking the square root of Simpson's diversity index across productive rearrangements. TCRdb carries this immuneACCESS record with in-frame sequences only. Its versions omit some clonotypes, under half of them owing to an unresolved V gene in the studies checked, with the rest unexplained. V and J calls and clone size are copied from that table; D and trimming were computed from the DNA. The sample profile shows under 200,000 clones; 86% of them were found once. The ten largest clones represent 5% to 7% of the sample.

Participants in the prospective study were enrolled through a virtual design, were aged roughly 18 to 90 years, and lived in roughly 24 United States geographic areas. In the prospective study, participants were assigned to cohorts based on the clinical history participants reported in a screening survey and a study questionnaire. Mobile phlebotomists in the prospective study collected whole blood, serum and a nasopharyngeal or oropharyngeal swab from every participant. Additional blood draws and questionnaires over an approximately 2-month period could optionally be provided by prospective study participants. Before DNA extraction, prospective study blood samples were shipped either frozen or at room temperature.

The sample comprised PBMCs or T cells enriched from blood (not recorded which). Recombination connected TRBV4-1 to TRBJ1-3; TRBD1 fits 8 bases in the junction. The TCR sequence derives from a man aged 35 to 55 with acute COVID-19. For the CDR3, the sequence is CASSHDRGRPSSGNTIYF. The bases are TGCGCCAGCAGCCATGACAGGGGCCGACCGTCCTCTGGAAACACCATATATTTT.